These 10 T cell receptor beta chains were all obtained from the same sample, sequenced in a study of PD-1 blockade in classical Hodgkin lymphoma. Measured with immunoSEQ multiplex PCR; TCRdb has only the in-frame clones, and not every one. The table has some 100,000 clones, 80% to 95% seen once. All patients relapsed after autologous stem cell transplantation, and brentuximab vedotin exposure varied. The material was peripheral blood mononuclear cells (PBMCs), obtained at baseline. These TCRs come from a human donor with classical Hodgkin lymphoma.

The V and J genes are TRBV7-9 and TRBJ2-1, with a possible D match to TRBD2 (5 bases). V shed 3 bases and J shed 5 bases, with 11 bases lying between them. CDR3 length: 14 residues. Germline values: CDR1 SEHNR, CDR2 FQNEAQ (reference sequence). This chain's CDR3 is CASSLRVSNNEQFF. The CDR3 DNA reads TGTGCCAGCAGCTTGAGGGTGTCGAACAATGAGCAGTTCTTC.

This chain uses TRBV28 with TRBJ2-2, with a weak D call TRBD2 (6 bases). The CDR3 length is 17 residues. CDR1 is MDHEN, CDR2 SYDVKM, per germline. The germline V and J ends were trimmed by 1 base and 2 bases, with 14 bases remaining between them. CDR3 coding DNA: TGTGCCAGCAGTTTATACGAAGCGGGCGGCAACACCGGGGAGCTGTTTTTT. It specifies CASSLYEAGGNTGELFF. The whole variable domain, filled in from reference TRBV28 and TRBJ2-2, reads DVKVTQSSRYLVKRTGEKVFLECVQDMDHENMFWYRQDPGLGLRLIYFSYDVKMKEKGDIPEGYSVSREKKERFSLILESASTNQTSMYLCASSLYEAGGNTGELFFGEGSRLTVL.

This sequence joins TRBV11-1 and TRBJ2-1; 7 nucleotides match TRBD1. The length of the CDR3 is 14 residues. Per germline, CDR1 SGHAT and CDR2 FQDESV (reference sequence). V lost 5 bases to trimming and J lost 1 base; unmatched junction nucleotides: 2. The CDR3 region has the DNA TGTGCCAGCAGCCGCAGGGGGTCCTACAATGAGCAGTTCTTC. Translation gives CASSRRGSYNEQFF.

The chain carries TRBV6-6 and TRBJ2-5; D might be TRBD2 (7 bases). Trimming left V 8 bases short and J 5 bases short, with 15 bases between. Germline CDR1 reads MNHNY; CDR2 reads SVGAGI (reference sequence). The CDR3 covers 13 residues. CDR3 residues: CASLAEGGETQYF. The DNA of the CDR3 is TGTGCCAGCTTAGCGGAGGGGGGGGAGACCCAGTACTTC.

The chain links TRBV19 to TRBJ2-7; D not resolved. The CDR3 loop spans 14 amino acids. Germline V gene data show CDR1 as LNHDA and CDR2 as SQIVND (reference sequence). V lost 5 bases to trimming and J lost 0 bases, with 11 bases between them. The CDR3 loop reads CASSGTRSSYEQYF. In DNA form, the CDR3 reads TGTGCCAGTAGTGGTACCAGGAGCTCCTACGAGCAGTACTTC.

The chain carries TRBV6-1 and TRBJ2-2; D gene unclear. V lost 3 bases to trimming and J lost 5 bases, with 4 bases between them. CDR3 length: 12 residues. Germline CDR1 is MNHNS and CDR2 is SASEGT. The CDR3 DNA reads TGTGCCAGCAGTGATAGGACCGGGGAGCTGTTTTTT. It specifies CASSDRTGELFF.

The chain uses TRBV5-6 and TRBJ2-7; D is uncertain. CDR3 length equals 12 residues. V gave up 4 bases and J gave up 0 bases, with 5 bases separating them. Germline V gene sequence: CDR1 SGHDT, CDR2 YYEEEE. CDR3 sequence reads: CASSLFSYEQYF. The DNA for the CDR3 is TGTGCCAGCAGCCTATTCTCCTACGAGCAGTACTTC.

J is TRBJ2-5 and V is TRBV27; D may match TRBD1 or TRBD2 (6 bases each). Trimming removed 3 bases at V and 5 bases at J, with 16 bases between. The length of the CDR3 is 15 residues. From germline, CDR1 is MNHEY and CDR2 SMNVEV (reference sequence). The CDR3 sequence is CASSLRPGAYETQYF. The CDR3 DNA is TGTGCCAGCAGTTTGCGGCCGGGGGCGTATGAGACCCAGTACTTC.

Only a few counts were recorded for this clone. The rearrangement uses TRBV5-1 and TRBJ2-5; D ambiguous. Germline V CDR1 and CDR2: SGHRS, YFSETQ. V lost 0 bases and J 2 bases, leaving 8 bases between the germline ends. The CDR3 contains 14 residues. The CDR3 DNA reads TGCGCCAGCAGCTTGGAAGTGGGACAAGAGACCCAGTACTTC. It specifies CASSLEVGQETQYF.

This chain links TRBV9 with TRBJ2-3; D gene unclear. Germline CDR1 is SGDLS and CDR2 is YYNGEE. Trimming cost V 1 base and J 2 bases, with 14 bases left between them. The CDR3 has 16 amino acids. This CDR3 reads CASSVTRWGNTDTQYF. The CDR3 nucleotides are TGTGCCAGCAGCGTAACCCGGTGGGGTAACACAGATACGCAGTATTTT.